This note documents a single T cell receptor (beta chain) sequence. Its target is unknown. This record belongs to a study of PD-1 blockade in mismatch repair-deficient tumors. Across the whole study: Patients had eleven to twelve mismatch repair-deficient cancer types, all previously treated and progressing. Whole-study results and caveats: Tumor-resident clones, often undetectable pretreatment in blood, expanded then contracted after pembrolizumab.

Assay: immunoSEQ multiplex PCR; the TCRdb copy retains only in-frame clones and omits some. The profile shows around 100,000 clones, approximately 83% of them singletons. TCRs were sequenced from a few patients responding to pembrolizumab. Germline V gene lookup returns CDR1 MNHEY and CDR2 SMNVEV (reference sequence). Trimming took 2 bases from V and 3 from J, leaving 4 bases between them. This CDR3 has 13 amino acids. Sequences were derived from peripheral blood, sampled about eight months after starting pembrolizumab. The chain recombines TRBV27 with TRBJ2-2; the D is unclear. This TCR came from an adult with mismatch repair-deficient cancer. The CDR3 DNA reads as TGTGCCAGCAGTTTAGCCTACACCGGGGAGCTGTTTTTT. Protein product: CASSLAYTGELFF.